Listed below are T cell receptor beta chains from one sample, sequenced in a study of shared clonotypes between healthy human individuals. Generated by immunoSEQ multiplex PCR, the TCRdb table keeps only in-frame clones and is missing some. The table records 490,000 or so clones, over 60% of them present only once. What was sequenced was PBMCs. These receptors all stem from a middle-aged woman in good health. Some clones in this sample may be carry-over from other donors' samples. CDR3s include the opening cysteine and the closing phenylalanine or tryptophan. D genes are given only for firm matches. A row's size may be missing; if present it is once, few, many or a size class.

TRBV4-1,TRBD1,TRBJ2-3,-,TGCGCCAGCAGCCGTCCGGACAGGGGGTCAGATACGCAGTATTTT,CASSRPDRGSDTQYF
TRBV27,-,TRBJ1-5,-,TGTGCCACCAAGGGGGTAGGGCAGCCCCAGCATTTT,CATKGVGQPQHF
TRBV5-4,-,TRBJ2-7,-,TGTGCCAGCAGCTCCCGGGACGGACCCTACGAGCAGTACTTC,CASSSRDGPYEQYF
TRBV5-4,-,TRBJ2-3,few,TGTGCCAGCAGCCCTATGGATCGCCCAGATACGCAGTATTTT,CASSPMDRPDTQYF
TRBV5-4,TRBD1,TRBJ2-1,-,TGTGCCAGCAGCCGGGACAGGGGCGAATACAATGAGCAGTTCTTC,CASSRDRGEYNEQFF
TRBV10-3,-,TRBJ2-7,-,TGTGCCATCAGTGATGCCTACGAGCAGTACTTC,CAISDAYEQYF
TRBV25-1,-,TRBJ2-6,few,TGTGCCAGCAGTGATTCGAGCTCCCCCCGGTCTGGGGCCAACGTCCTGACTTTC,CASSDSSSPRSGANVLTF
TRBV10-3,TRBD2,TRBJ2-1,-,TGTGCCATCAGACTAGCGGGAGCCGTCGATGAGCAGTTCTTC,CAIRLAGAVDEQFF
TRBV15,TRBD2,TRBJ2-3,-,TGTGCCACCAGCAGGACTAGCGGGAGCACAGATACGCAGTATTTT,CATSRTSGSTDTQYF
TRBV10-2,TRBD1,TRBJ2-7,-,TGCGCCAGCAGCTCCGGGGACAGGACCTACGAGCAGTACTTC,CASSSGDRTYEQYF
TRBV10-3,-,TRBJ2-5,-,TGTGCCATCAGTGTCAACAAAGCGGAGACCCAGTACTTC,CAISVNKAETQYF
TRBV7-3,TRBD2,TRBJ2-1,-,TGTGCCAGCAGCCCTAGGACTAGCGGGAGTGGGGTTACCTACAATGAGCAGTTCTTC,CASSPRTSGSGVTYNEQFF
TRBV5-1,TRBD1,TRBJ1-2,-,TGCGCCAGCAGCTTGCAGGGCAGGGGGCCGGATGGCTACACCTTC,CASSLQGRGPDGYTF
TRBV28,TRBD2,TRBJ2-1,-,TGTGCCGCCTCTAGCGGGATGAACAATGAGCAGTTCTTC,CAASSGMNNEQFF
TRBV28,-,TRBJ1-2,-,TGTGCCAGCAACCAACAGGGCCCACCTTCCTATGGCTACACCTTC,CASNQQGPPSYGYTF
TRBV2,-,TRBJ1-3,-,TGTGCCAGCAGTGAGATGGGAAACACCATATATTTT,CASSEMGNTIYF
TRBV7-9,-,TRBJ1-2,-,TGTGCCAGCAGCCAGGGGTCTCACTATGGCTACACCTTC,CASSQGSHYGYTF
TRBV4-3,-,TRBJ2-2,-,TGCGCCAGCAGCCAAGATTTCGGATCCGGGGAGCTGTTTTTT,CASSQDFGSGELFF
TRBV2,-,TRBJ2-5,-,TGTGCCAGCAGTGCGATAAACCAAGAGACCCAGTACTTC,CASSAINQETQYF
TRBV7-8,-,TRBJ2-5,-,TGTGCCAGCAGTCATAGGGTGGCGCAAGAGACCCAGTACTTC,CASSHRVAQETQYF